These 31 T cell receptor beta chains were sequenced from one sample in a study of OX40 agonist ivuxolimab in advanced cancers. Profiling relied on immunoSEQ multiplex PCR, and the TCRdb table lists in-frame clones only, not all of them. The sample has 80,000 to 100,000 clones; under 95% are singletons. Sequences were derived from CD4+ or CD8+ T cells sorted from blood, sampled in a trial of the OX40 agonist ivuxolimab. All receptors derive from an adult with an advanced solid tumor such as melanoma, head and neck, liver or kidney cancer.

The chain has TRBV30 and TRBJ2-1; 8 bases agree with TRBD1. Germline CDR1 GTSNPN, CDR2 SVGIG (reference sequence). CDR3 length: 14 residues. The ends lost 5 bases at V and 5 bases at J; junction bases unmatched: 8. The CDR3 here is CAWDPGQANNEQFF. The CDR3 DNA follows: TGTGCCTGGGATCCGGGACAGGCCAACAATGAGCAGTTCTTC.

The gene calls are TRBV4-2 and TRBJ1-4; possible D gene TRBD1, 5 bases. Trimming left V 2 bases short and J 3 bases short, with 10 bases between. Germline CDR1 LGHNA, CDR2 YNFKEQ. The CDR3 has 15 amino acids. The CDR3: CASSQTGTANEKLFF. The CDR3 DNA is TGTGCCAGCAGCCAAACCGGGACGGCTAATGAAAAACTGTTTTTT.

This clone was counted between two and nine times. V is TRBV6-4 and J is TRBJ1-1; 8 positions match TRBD1. Germline V gives CDR1 MRHNA, CDR2 SNTAGT. The CDR3 length is 12 residues. Trimming cost V 2 bases and J 8 bases; bases outside gene matches: 1. The CDR3 loop is CASSDGTGEAFF. For the CDR3, the DNA is TGTGCCAGCAGTGACGGGACAGGCGAAGCTTTCTTT.

The V call is TRBV5-5, the J call TRBJ2-7; TRBD1 aligns across 7 bases. After removal of 4 bases from V and 6 bases from J, the junction contained 4 bases not matched to a gene. CDR1 is SGHKS, CDR2 YYEKEE, per germline (reference sequence). The CDR3 loop spans 12 amino acids. Written as DNA, the CDR3 is TGTGCCAGCAGCCTAAACAGGGGCGAGCAGTACTTC. Residues: CASSLNRGEQYF.

The chain has TRBV19 and TRBJ2-4; D unclear. This CDR3 is 12 amino acids long. V was cut by 4 bases and J by 3 bases, with 4 bases left in between. In germline, CDR1 is LNHDA, CDR2 SQIVND (reference sequence). CDR3 in amino acids: CASSRGKNIQYF. The DNA for the CDR3 is TGTGCCAGTAGTAGGGGCAAAAACATTCAGTACTTC.

The V and J genes are TRBV6-1 and TRBJ1-1; no definite D call. Germline CDR1 and CDR2: MNHNS and SASEGT. The CDR3 is made up of 12 amino acids. Trimming stripped 5 bases from V and 7 bases from J, with 11 bases between. Written as DNA, the CDR3 is TGTGCCAGCAGTTCCCGTCACGGTGAAGCTTTCTTT. Its translation is CASSSRHGEAFF.

The gene calls are TRBV30 and TRBJ2-7, with TRBD1 as a possible D gene (5 bases). The V end lost 0 bases, the J end lost 5 bases, and 14 bases lay between the germline ends. Germline V gene lookup returns CDR1 GTSNPN and CDR2 SVGIG (reference sequence). The CDR3 sequence is 14 residues long. CDR3 nucleotides: TGTGCCTGGAGTGTGCCAGGGTTCTGGGACGAGCAGTACTTC. This gives the protein CAWSVPGFWDEQYF.

The chain joins TRBV5-1 to TRBJ2-7; D is perhaps TRBD1 (6 bases). Germline assignment: CDR1 SGHRS and CDR2 YFSETQ. V dropped 4 bases and J dropped 7 bases, with 27 bases sitting between them. The CDR3 has 17 amino acids. This chain's CDR3 is CASSRATDRNLGREQYF. DNA for the CDR3: TGCGCCAGCAGCCGCGCAACAGACAGGAACCTAGGGCGGGAGCAGTACTTC. Combining the CDR3 with reference TRBV5-1 and TRBJ2-7 gives the whole variable domain KAGVTQTPRYLIKTRGQQVTLSCSPISGHRSVSWYQQTPGQGLQFLFEYFSETQRNKGNFPGRFSGRQFSNSRSEMNVSTLELGDSALYLCASSRATDRNLGREQYFGPGTRLTVT.

This clone came up once. This sequence joins TRBV5-1 and TRBJ2-3; D gene ambiguous. The germline CDR1 and CDR2 sequences are SGHRS and YFSETQ. Trimming cost V 0 bases and J 0 bases, with 17 bases left between them. The CDR3 length is 18 residues. CDR3 loop: CASSLGGSEVGSTDTQYF. CDR3 in DNA: TGCGCCAGCAGCTTGGGCGGATCTGAAGTAGGAAGCACAGATACGCAGTATTTT. The variable domain in full, completed from reference TRBV5-1 and TRBJ2-3, reads KAGVTQTPRYLIKTRGQQVTLSCSPISGHRSVSWYQQTPGQGLQFLFEYFSETQRNKGNFPGRFSGRQFSNSRSEMNVSTLELGDSALYLCASSLGGSEVGSTDTQYFGPGTRLTVL.

This chain links TRBV27 with TRBJ2-7; 10 positions match TRBD1. Unmatched junction bases numbered 4, after V lost 6 bases and J lost 2 bases. CDR3 size: 14 residues. Germline CDR1 MNHEY, CDR2 SMNVEV (reference sequence). The CDR3 region is CASRPTGGTYEQYF. In DNA form, the CDR3 reads TGTGCCAGCAGACCGACAGGGGGCACCTACGAGCAGTACTTC.

The chain links TRBV9 to TRBJ2-1; TRBD2 agrees at 12 bases. Trimming removed 4 bases from V and 4 bases from J; junction bases left unmatched: 3. This CDR3 has 15 amino acids. CDR1 and CDR2 (germline): SGDLS, YYNGEE. The CDR3 spells CASSPGTSGYNEQFF. DNA of the CDR3: TGTGCCAGCAGCCCAGGGACTAGCGGGTACAATGAGCAGTTCTTC.

The chain uses TRBV16 and TRBJ2-5; 9 bases agree with TRBD2. The CDR3 spans 15 residues. Trimming removed 0 bases from V and 5 bases from J; junction bases left unmatched: 4. CDR1 is KGHSY and CDR2 is FQNENV in the germline V gene. Written as DNA, the CDR3 is TGTGCCAGCAGCCAATCCGCTAGCGGGGTGGAGACCCAGTACTTC. This encodes CASSQSASGVETQYF.

Comment on this clone: The identical CDR3 is also encoded by other nucleotide sequences in the sample. This chain joins TRBV30 and TRBJ1-2; D not certain. This CDR3 is 15 amino acids long. V dropped 3 bases and J dropped 2 bases, with 16 bases sitting between them. CDR1 is GTSNPN, CDR2 SVGIG, per germline (reference sequence). The CDR3 protein is CAWRHRTGMNYGYTF. The CDR3 DNA sequence: TGTGCCTGGAGGCACCGGACTGGGATGAACTATGGCTACACCTTC. Variable domain in full (rest from reference TRBV30 and TRBJ1-2): SQTIHQWPATLVQPVGSPLSLECTVEGTSNPNLYWYRQAAGRGLQLLFYSVGIGQISSEVPQNLSASRPQDRQFILSSKKLLLSDSGFYLCAWRHRTGMNYGYTFGSGTRLTVV.

This chain uses TRBV7-8 with TRBJ1-5; maybe TRBD1 (6 bases). CDR1 is SGHVS, CDR2 FQNEAQ, per germline. This CDR3 is 15 amino acids long. The V end was cut by 5 bases, the J end by 4 bases, with 15 bases between. The CDR3 DNA sequence: TGTGCCAGCAGCACCGGGGGCCCCTTTAATCAGCCCCAGCATTTT. Translating gives CASSTGGPFNQPQHF.

The CDR3 coding sequence is TGTGCCAGCAGTAGGACAGGCCTGGAGGCGGGCTACACCTTC. Translating it yields CASSRTGLEAGYTF. The J gene is TRBJ1-2, the V gene TRBV9, with 7 bases matching TRBD1. J was trimmed by 8 bases and V by 5 bases; bases with no gene match: 12. There are 14 residues in the CDR3. Germline CDR1 SGDLS, CDR2 YYNGEE.

V and J are TRBV5-1 and TRBJ2-5; tentatively, D is TRBD1 (5 bases). The CDR3 is 14 residues long. Germline V gene sequence: CDR1 SGHRS, CDR2 YFSETQ. The V gene lost 0 bases and the J gene lost 0 bases, with 6 bases spanning the gap. The CDR3 here is CASSLAGYQETQYF. The DNA of the CDR3 is TGCGCCAGCAGCTTGGCAGGGTACCAAGAGACCCAGTACTTC.

The chain employs TRBV7-9 and TRBJ1-2, with TRBD1 as a possible D gene (5 bases). The CDR3 is 15 amino acids. V was shortened by 2 bases and J by 4 bases, with 14 bases between the two germline ends. The germline V gene encodes CDR1 SEHNR and CDR2 FQNEAQ (reference sequence). The CDR3 nucleotides are TGTGCCAGCAGCTTACCAGGGATAGGGAGCTATGGCTACACCTTC. This encodes CASSLPGIGSYGYTF.

This chain joins TRBV5-4 and TRBJ2-7, with D perhaps matching TRBD1 or TRBD2 (5 bases each). The CDR3 extends over 15 amino acids. The ends were cut back, 4 bases at V and 7 bases at J, with 21 bases in the middle. The V gene's germline CDR1 is SGHNT and CDR2 YYREEE (reference sequence). The DNA for the CDR3 is TGTGCCAGCAGCGACCCGGGACGCCCAATTGGAGAGCAGTACTTC. This gives the protein CASSDPGRPIGEQYF.

V gene TRBV6-1 combines with J gene TRBJ1-2; D perhaps matches TRBD1 (5 bases). The germline V gene has CDR1 MNHNS and CDR2 SASEGT. The CDR3 is 15 residues long. Trimming removed 7 bases from V and 4 bases from J, with 19 bases in between. The CDR3 region has the DNA TGTGCCAGCACCTTCTCGACGGCGGGGGGCTATGGCTACACCTTC. It yields the protein CASTFSTAGGYGYTF.

The rearrangement links TRBV5-8 to TRBJ2-7; D may correspond to TRBD1 or TRBD2 (5 bases each). Looked up from germline, CDR1 is SGHTS and CDR2 is YDEGEE. The CDR3 is made up of 15 amino acids. Trimming stripped 6 bases from V and 0 bases from J, with 16 bases between. The CDR3 DNA is TGTGCCAGCAAACTGGGGTGGGGGAGCTCCTACGAGCAGTACTTC. Protein sequence: CASKLGWGSSYEQYF.

The chain joins TRBV6-5 to TRBJ2-2; possible D gene TRBD2, 6 bases. This CDR3 is 15 amino acids long. Germline assignment: CDR1 MNHEY and CDR2 SVGAGI. Trimming took 4 bases from V and 5 from J, leaving 14 bases between them. CDR3 nucleotide sequence: TGTGCCAGCAGTTCTCCTGCCGGGGGAACCGGGGAGCTGTTTTTT. Protein product: CASSSPAGGTGELFF.

The J gene is TRBJ1-3, the V gene TRBV19, with 7 bases that match TRBD1. Germline CDR1 reads LNHDA; CDR2 reads SQIVND (reference sequence). The V and J ends lost 6 bases and 4 bases, in that order; junction bases with no gene match: 9. The CDR3 sequence is 15 residues long. The CDR3 DNA sequence: TGTGCCAGTAGCATGACAGGGATCGGGGGAAACACCATATATTTT. Protein product: CASSMTGIGGNTIYF.

The CDR3 DNA reads as TGTGCCTGGCACGCGGGGGCAATTTCTGGGGCCAACGTCCTGACTTTC. Translation gives CAWHAGAISGANVLTF. The chain carries TRBV30 and TRBJ2-6; weak D call: TRBD2 (7 bases). The V end was cut by 5 bases, the J end by 1 base, with 15 bases between. The length of the CDR3 is 16 residues. Germline CDR1 GTSNPN, CDR2 SVGIG (reference sequence). Variable domain in full (rest from reference TRBV30 and TRBJ2-6): SQTIHQWPATLVQPVGSPLSLECTVEGTSNPNLYWYRQAAGRGLQLLFYSVGIGQISSEVPQNLSASRPQDRQFILSSKKLLLSDSGFYLCAWHAGAISGANVLTFGAGSRLTVL.

The rearrangement uses TRBV30 and TRBJ2-5; a possible D gene is TRBD2 (5 bases). This CDR3 is built from 13 residues. V gave up 0 bases and J gave up 3 bases, with 8 bases separating them. From germline, CDR1 is GTSNPN and CDR2 SVGIG (reference sequence). Here the CDR3 DNA reads TGTGCCTGGAGTGTACAGACTAAAGAGACCCAGTACTTC. Translated: CAWSVQTKETQYF.

A remark on this clone: The same CDR3 also results from other DNA sequences found in this sample. This chain connects TRBV18 to TRBJ2-5; D is ambiguous. Germline CDR1 is KGHSH and CDR2 is LQKENI. Trimming stripped 3 bases from V and 3 bases from J, with 5 bases between. The CDR3 extends over 12 amino acids. As DNA, the CDR3 is TGTGCCAGCTCACCCACAGAAGAGACCCAGTACTTC. Its protein is CASSPTEETQYF.

The chain employs TRBV9 and TRBJ2-1, with 11 bases lining up with TRBD2. CDR1 and CDR2 (germline): SGDLS, YYNGEE. With V trimmed by 4 bases and J by 2 bases, 20 bases remained unmatched. This CDR3 has 21 residues. The DNA of the CDR3 is TGTGCCAGCAGCTCCGGTCTAGCGGGGGGTATGCCTCTAGTGACCTACAATGAGCAGTTCTTC. Its protein product is CASSSGLAGGMPLVTYNEQFF.

Comments on this clone: Other DNA sequences in the same sample also yield this CDR3. V and J are TRBV5-1 and TRBJ2-2; 7 nucleotides match TRBD1. Trimming at V came to 0 bases and at J to 5 bases, leaving 1 base not matched to a gene. The CDR3 is made up of 14 amino acids. From germline, CDR1 is SGHRS and CDR2 YFSETQ. Here the CDR3 reads CASSLGQGTGELFF. The CDR3 nucleotides read TGCGCCAGCAGCTTGGGACAGGGAACCGGGGAGCTGTTTTTT.

This chain links TRBV7-8 with TRBJ1-5, with D unresolved. The CDR3 has 13 residues. The germline gives CDR1 SGHVS, CDR2 FQNEAQ. V shed 0 bases and J shed 5 bases, with 5 bases lying between them. CDR3 in DNA: TGTGCCAGCAGCTTAGCTGAGTATCAGCCCCAGCATTTT. This encodes CASSLAEYQPQHF.

J is TRBJ1-6 and V is TRBV30; D perhaps matches TRBD1 (6 bases). Trimming left V 0 bases short and J 10 bases short, with 25 bases between. CDR3 size: 18 residues. Germline V lookup: CDR1 GTSNPN, CDR2 SVGIG (reference sequence). This chain's CDR3 is CAWSVPPGAGDGHSPLHF. CDR3 DNA sequence: TGTGCCTGGAGTGTCCCCCCTGGAGCAGGGGATGGACACTCACCCCTCCACTTT.

The J gene is TRBJ2-1, the V gene TRBV30, with a possible D match to TRBD2 (7 bases). The CDR3 extends over 15 amino acids. Trimming cost V 0 bases and J 7 bases, with 16 bases left between them. In germline, CDR1 is GTSNPN, CDR2 SVGIG (reference sequence). The chain's CDR3 is CAWSVPWGRGNEQFF. DNA for the CDR3: TGTGCCTGGAGTGTACCATGGGGGAGGGGGAATGAGCAGTTCTTC. Full variable domain (missing parts from reference TRBV30 and TRBJ2-1): SQTIHQWPATLVQPVGSPLSLECTVEGTSNPNLYWYRQAAGRGLQLLFYSVGIGQISSEVPQNLSASRPQDRQFILSSKKLLLSDSGFYLCAWSVPWGRGNEQFFGPGTRLTVL.

The chain employs TRBV9 and TRBJ2-1; 7 bases are shared with TRBD2. Germline V gives CDR1 SGDLS, CDR2 YYNGEE. The CDR3 totals 16 residues. Trimming at V came to 3 bases and at J to 9 bases, leaving 15 bases not matched to a gene. The chain's CDR3 is CASSASLFGGDGEQFF. The CDR3 DNA sequence: TGTGCCAGCAGCGCTAGTCTCTTTGGGGGGGACGGTGAGCAGTTCTTC.